The 28 T cell receptor beta chains presented below share a single source sample, sequenced in a study of cytomegalovirus exposure and HLA in healthy donors. PCR employed 60 Vbeta and 13 Jbeta primers. Assay used: immunoSEQ multiplex PCR; TCRdb lists only in-frame clones, some missing. The sample carries about 130,000 clones, over 75% recorded once. Sample: PBMCs. These receptor sequences come from a middle-aged woman in good health and CMV-seropositive.

The chain joins TRBV30 to TRBJ2-7, with D perhaps TRBD2 (5 bases). The germline V gene has CDR1 GTSNPN and CDR2 SVGIG (reference sequence). This CDR3 has 13 amino acids. V was shortened by 3 bases and J by 5 bases, with 14 bases between the two germline ends. DNA for the CDR3: TGTGCCTGGAGGTATGGCCTGAGGGACGAGCAGTACTTC. Protein product: CAWRYGLRDEQYF.

J is TRBJ1-1 and V is TRBV7-2; no reliable D call. The CDR3 sequence is 13 residues long. V dropped 3 bases and J dropped 1 base, with 6 bases sitting between them. The V gene's germline CDR1 is SGHTA and CDR2 FQGNSA. The CDR3 DNA is TGTGCCAGCAGCTTTGACTGGAACACTGAAGCTTTCTTT. It yields the protein CASSFDWNTEAFF. The complete variable domain, with remaining parts taken from reference TRBV7-2 and TRBJ1-1, reads GAGVSQSPSNKVTEKGKDVELRCDPISGHTALYWYRQSLGQGLEFLIYFQGNSAPDKSGLPSDRFSAERTGGSVSTLTIQRTQQEDSAVYLCASSFDWNTEAFFGQGTRLTVV.

The chain combines TRBV2 with TRBJ2-4, with a tentative D call TRBD1 (5 bases). Germline loops: CDR1 SNHLY, CDR2 FYNNEI. The CDR3 is 15 amino acids. The germline V and J ends were trimmed by 2 bases and 6 bases, with 14 bases remaining between them. The CDR3 protein is CASSETGGGPNIQYF. The DNA for the CDR3 is TGTGCCAGCAGTGAAACAGGTGGTGGTCCAAACATTCAGTACTTC.

This clone turned up a few times. The rearrangement links TRBV5-5 to TRBJ2-3, with 7 bases that match TRBD1. V dropped 4 bases and J dropped 2; count of bases not matched to a gene: 7. Germline assignment: CDR1 SGHKS and CDR2 YYEKEE (reference sequence). The CDR3 totals 15 residues. The CDR3 sequence: CASSRDQGVTDTQYF. The CDR3 nucleotides are TGTGCCAGCAGCCGGGATCAGGGGGTCACAGATACGCAGTATTTT.

This clone turned up a few times. V usage is TRBV19 and J usage is TRBJ2-5; no firm D call. The CDR3 runs 13 residues. V lost 2 bases and J 1 base, leaving 5 bases between the germline ends. Germline CDR1 is LNHDA and CDR2 is SQIVND (reference sequence). CDR3 coding DNA: TGTGCCAGTAGTATAACAGCCCAAGAGACCCAGTACTTC. It translates to CASSITAQETQYF.

This clone was picked up a small number of times. This chain links TRBV4-1 with TRBJ2-7, with D possibly being TRBD2 (5 bases). Germline assignment: CDR1 MGHRA and CDR2 YSYEKL. This CDR3 contains 12 residues. Between the trimmed V and J ends, which lost 2 bases and 6 bases, there was a span of 8 bases. The CDR3, as DNA: TGCGCCAGCAGCCAATTACTAGGCGAGCAGTACTTC. Its protein product is CASSQLLGEQYF.

The table lists this clone with a few counts. This chain links TRBV18 with TRBJ2-7; D might be TRBD2 (6 bases). The CDR3 sequence is 14 residues long. V was cut by 1 base and J by 3 bases, with 10 bases left in between. Germline-derived CDR1 and CDR2 are KGHSH and LQKENI. The CDR3 sequence is CASSPLGTLYEQYF. CDR3 in DNA: TGTGCCAGCTCACCACTCGGGACTCTCTACGAGCAGTACTTC.

The chain has TRBV2 and TRBJ2-3; TRBD2 matches at 8 bases. CDR3 size: 14 residues. V was pared by 7 bases and J by 4 bases, with 7 bases of the junction left unmatched. Germline V gene lookup returns CDR1 SNHLY and CDR2 FYNNEI. The CDR3 reads CASTPGLGADTQYF. CDR3 coding DNA: TGTGCCAGCACCCCGGGACTAGGGGCAGATACGCAGTATTTT.

The rearrangement links TRBV2 to TRBJ2-1; no clear D. The CDR3 has 14 amino acids. Germline V CDR1 and CDR2: SNHLY, FYNNEI. V lost 3 bases to trimming and J lost 0 bases, with 6 bases between them. The CDR3 spells CASSDRYSYNEQFF. CDR3 in DNA: TGTGCCAGCAGTGACAGGTACTCCTACAATGAGCAGTTCTTC. The complete variable domain, with remaining parts taken from reference TRBV2 and TRBJ2-1, reads EPEVTQTPSHQVTQMGQEVILRCVPISNHLYFYWYRQILGQKVEFLVSFYNNEISEKSEIFDDQFSVERPDGSNFTLKIRSTKLEDSAMYFCASSDRYSYNEQFFGPGTRLTVL.

This chain joins TRBV6-1 and TRBJ1-1, with 7 bases that match TRBD1. This CDR3 comprises 14 residues. Trimming took 7 bases from V and 4 from J; bases not matched to a gene: 9. Germline assignment: CDR1 MNHNS and CDR2 SASEGT. In nucleotides, the CDR3 is TGTGCCAGCACCTTGGAGACAGGGAGCACTGAAGCTTTCTTT. It is translated as CASTLETGSTEAFF.

The chain links TRBV5-1 to TRBJ1-6; D unclear. CDR3 size: 13 residues. Per germline, CDR1 SGHRS and CDR2 YFSETQ. V was pared by 0 bases and J by 8 bases, with 6 bases between. The CDR3, as DNA: TGCGCCAGCAGCTTGGCCGGGTATTCACCCCTCCACTTT. Amino acid sequence: CASSLAGYSPLHF.

The CDR3 sequence is CASKGLAGYYEQYF. The CDR3 DNA is TGTGCCAGCAAGGGGCTAGCGGGATACTACGAGCAGTACTTC. The chain links TRBV6-1 to TRBJ2-7, with 9 nucleotides matching TRBD2. Germline V gene data show CDR1 as MNHNS and CDR2 as SASEGT. With 7 bases clipped from V and 3 bases from J, the junction kept 7 bases outside the gene matches. The CDR3 extends over 14 amino acids.

The chain uses TRBV11-2 and TRBJ2-1, with 15 positions matching TRBD2. CDR1 is SGHAT and CDR2 is FQNNGV in the germline V gene. V gave up 8 bases and J gave up 7 bases; unmatched junction bases: 3. The CDR3 spans 14 residues. CDR3 residues: CASSGTSGRNEQFF. CDR3 in DNA: TGTGCCAGCTCCGGGACTAGCGGGAGGAATGAGCAGTTCTTC.

This clone turned up a few times. The chain has TRBV10-1 and TRBJ2-7; 10 nucleotides line up with TRBD1. CDR1 and CDR2 from the germline V gene are WNHNN and SYGVQD (reference sequence). This CDR3 has 16 amino acids. V was pared by 3 bases and J by 6 bases, with 11 bases of the junction left unmatched. The CDR3 DNA is TGCGCCAGCAGTGACCTAACCGGGACAGGGGATTGCGAGCAGTACTTC. Protein sequence: CASSDLTGTGDCEQYF.

The chain recombines TRBV5-4 with TRBJ1-3; D is unclear. CDR1 is SGHNT, CDR2 YYREEE, per germline (reference sequence). Trimming stripped 0 bases from V and 0 bases from J, with 10 bases between. The CDR3 extends over 16 amino acids. The CDR3 loop is CASSLAGSRSGNTIYF. The CDR3 DNA follows: TGTGCCAGCAGCTTGGCTGGCAGTCGCTCTGGAAACACCATATATTTT.

This chain joins TRBV6-5 and TRBJ1-3, with a tentative D call TRBD1 (5 bases). Germline V gene lookup returns CDR1 MNHEY and CDR2 SVGAGI. This CDR3 spans 14 amino acids. The V end was cut by 5 bases, the J end by 8 bases, with 16 bases between. CDR3 protein: CASSERGRGDTIYF. As DNA, the CDR3 is TGTGCCAGCAGTGAAAGGGGAAGAGGAGACACCATATATTTT.

This clone came up a few times. The rearrangement uses TRBV27 and TRBJ1-2, with a tentative D call TRBD1 (5 bases). The CDR3 totals 14 residues. The V end was cut by 5 bases, the J end by 7 bases, with 17 bases between. The germline V gene encodes CDR1 MNHEY and CDR2 SMNVEV (reference sequence). This chain's CDR3 is CASSLREGTGGYTF. The CDR3, as DNA: TGTGCCAGCAGTCTGCGGGAGGGGACGGGTGGCTACACCTTC.

This clone was picked up a small number of times. This chain uses TRBV6-1 with TRBJ1-5; D is ambiguous. Between the trimmed V and J ends, which lost 2 bases and 2 bases, there was a span of 13 bases. Germline V gene data show CDR1 as MNHNS and CDR2 as SASEGT. This CDR3 is 16 amino acids long. The DNA for the CDR3 is TGTGCCAGCAGTGAATTTACACCCCCAGGCAATCAGCCCCAGCATTTT. This translates into CASSEFTPPGNQPQHF.

This clone was seen a single time. CDR3 residues: CARSKVGRAGGPYEQYF. CDR3 bases: TGTGCCAGAAGCAAAGTGGGCCGGGCGGGAGGGCCCTACGAGCAGTACTTC. The chain combines TRBV21-1 with TRBJ2-7; the table's D call TRBD2 went unverified against the DNA. TRBV21-1 is a pseudogene locus. The CDR3 contains 17 residues.

CDR3 amino acids: CASSPLISTGNEQYF. CDR3 sequence (DNA): TGTGCCAGCTCACCCCTAATTTCGACAGGGAACGAGCAGTACTTC. This chain links TRBV18 with TRBJ2-7; 7 bases match TRBD1. In germline, CDR1 is KGHSH, CDR2 LQKENI. Unmatched junction bases numbered 10, after V lost 3 bases and J lost 5 bases. The CDR3 has 15 residues. The full variable domain, rest sourced from reference TRBV18 and TRBJ2-7, is NAGVMQNPRHLVRRRGQEARLRCSPMKGHSHVYWYRQLPEEGLKFMVYLQKENIIDESGMPKERFSAEFPKEGPSILRIQQVVRGDSAAYFCASSPLISTGNEQYFGPGTRLTVT.

Only one count was recorded for this clone. This chain links TRBV7-9 with TRBJ1-1; 10 nucleotides agree with TRBD1. V gave up 5 bases and J gave up 4 bases; unmatched junction bases: 7. CDR1 and CDR2 (germline): SEHNR, FQNEAQ (reference sequence). This CDR3 is 15 amino acids long. The chain's CDR3 is CASSLGTGAFTEAFF. CDR3 nucleotides: TGTGCCAGCAGCCTCGGGACAGGGGCCTTCACTGAAGCTTTCTTT.

The V and J genes are TRBV5-1 and TRBJ2-3; D gene ambiguous. Trimming cost V 4 bases and J 1 base, with 4 bases left between them. Germline assignment: CDR1 SGHRS and CDR2 YFSETQ. CDR3 length: 12 amino acids. The CDR3 loop is CASSKRTDTQYF. Here the CDR3 DNA reads TGCGCCAGCAGCAAGCGCACAGATACGCAGTATTTT. The entire variable domain, with the rest obtained from reference TRBV5-1 and TRBJ2-3, is as follows: KAGVTQTPRYLIKTRGQQVTLSCSPISGHRSVSWYQQTPGQGLQFLFEYFSETQRNKGNFPGRFSGRQFSNSRSEMNVSTLELGDSALYLCASSKRTDTQYFGPGTRLTVL.

The chain joins TRBV21-1 to TRBJ2-7; TRBD2 is the table's D call and was not checked against the DNA. TRBV21-1 constitutes a pseudogene. This CDR3 is 15 amino acids long. CDR3 bases: TGTGCCAGCAGCAATTCGGCTAGCCGAAGTAGCGAGCAGTACTTC. Translating it yields CASSNSASRSSEQYF.

Only a few counts were recorded for this clone. CDR3 in amino acids: CASSLQENYGYTF. The CDR3 DNA reads as TGTGCCAGCAGCTTGCAGGAAAACTATGGCTACACCTTC. The chain uses TRBV7-2 and TRBJ1-2; no definite D call. CDR3 size: 13 residues. Germline assignment: CDR1 SGHTA and CDR2 FQGNSA. V shed 3 bases and J shed 2 bases, with 7 bases lying between them.

The chain employs TRBV27 and TRBJ1-2, with D perhaps TRBD1 (6 bases). The germline V gene has CDR1 MNHEY and CDR2 SMNVEV (reference sequence). V gave up 5 bases and J gave up 7 bases, with 17 bases separating them. The CDR3 is made up of 14 amino acids. CDR3 amino acids: CASSLKGGVLGYTF. CDR3 in DNA: TGTGCCAGCAGTCTAAAGGGGGGGGTGCTTGGCTACACCTTC.

The chain joins TRBV29-1 to TRBJ2-3; D is unresolved. This CDR3 has 12 amino acids. The V gene lost 1 base and the J gene lost 3 bases, with 5 bases spanning the gap. CDR1 is SQVTM, CDR2 ANQGSEA, per germline. CDR3 in DNA: TGCAGCGTTGAAGGGAGAACAGATACGCAGTATTTT. As protein: CSVEGRTDTQYF.

The J gene is TRBJ1-2, the V gene TRBV10-3; a weak D match, TRBD1 (6 bases). Per the germline V gene, CDR1 is ENHRY and CDR2 is SYGVKD. This CDR3 has 13 amino acids. V was pared by 3 bases and J by 6 bases, with 11 bases between. CDR3 region: CAISDLNRDGYTF. CDR3 sequence (DNA): TGTGCCATCAGTGATCTAAACAGGGATGGCTACACCTTC.

This clone was observed a handful of times. V is TRBV5-1 and J is TRBJ2-7, with D possibly being TRBD2 (6 bases). V was shortened by 3 bases and J by 3 bases, with 13 bases between the two germline ends. The CDR3 is made up of 14 amino acids. Germline V gene lookup returns CDR1 SGHRS and CDR2 YFSETQ. The DNA of the CDR3 is TGCGCCAGCAGCTCACAGACTAGTGGCTACGAGCAGTACTTC. It encodes CASSSQTSGYEQYF. The full variable domain, with the rest looked up from reference TRBV5-1 and TRBJ2-7, is KAGVTQTPRYLIKTRGQQVTLSCSPISGHRSVSWYQQTPGQGLQFLFEYFSETQRNKGNFPGRFSGRQFSNSRSEMNVSTLELGDSALYLCASSSQTSGYEQYFGPGTRLTVT.